This T cell receptor (beta chain) came from a study of vaccination effects on CD4 cells after COVID-19. As for the study in general: Participants got two doses of BNT162b2 or mRNA-1273 vaccine.

Findings and limits, study-wide: Late in the post-vaccination period, infection-induced and vaccine-induced clones underwent marked clonal contraction.

The data were produced by immunoSEQ multiplex PCR, yet TCRdb's version contains in-frame clones alone and is incomplete. The repertoire has 14,000 or so clones, over 60% of them found once; the top ten carry less than 30%. Expansion with viral peptide pools was applied to antigen-specific CD4+ T cells by the ViraFEST assay prior to sequencing. CD4+ T cells were isolated after 10 days of culture. Testing of the vaccine recipients showed negative nucleocapsid antibodies and no prior SARS-CoV-2 infection. IL-2 medium was substituted for half the medium on days 3 and 7. Of note for this clone: Its antigen is not known.

The germline V gene encodes CDR1 MDHEN and CDR2 SYDVKM. The length of the CDR3 is 13 residues. Between the trimmed V and J ends, which lost 3 bases and 4 bases, there was a span of 10 bases. The specimen was CD4+ T cells from PBMCs cultured with HCoV-229E spike peptides, collected before COVID-19 vaccination. This TCR was recovered from a human donor who received a COVID-19 vaccine. The chain uses TRBV28 and TRBJ2-7, with D possibly being TRBD1 (5 bases). CDR3 coding DNA: TGTGCCAGCAGTTTCAGGGTGTCGTACGAGCAGTACTTC. This encodes CASSFRVSYEQYF.